These T cell receptor beta chains were read from a single sample in a study of HIV-infected children after antiretroviral therapy interruption. In TCRdb, the 3' RACE reads were re-called with MiXCR into one record per CDR3 protein. Here the sample spans approximately 16,000 distinct CDR3 sequences, less than 3.5% being singletons. The material sequenced was CD45RO+ CD8+ T cells from PBMCs, pooled from several time points, taken from a donor given antiretroviral therapy, either interrupted or continuous. The receptor set was obtained from a pool of human donors with HIV. Each CDR3 is given with its conserved first and last residue. Fields, in order: J gene, V gene, D gene, clone size, CDR3 DNA, CDR3 protein. A D gene is named only where the DNA matches it firmly. Rows give clone size only sometimes, using once, few, many, or a class for an expanded clone.

>TRBJ1-2|TRBV28|TRBD1|many
TGTGCCAGCAGCCCCGACAGGGGGCAGGACTATGGCTACACCTTC
CASSPDRGQDYGYTF
>TRBJ2-1|TRBV12-3/TRBV12-4|-|many
TGTGCCAGCAGTTTAGTTGAGGGTGATACCTACAATGAGCAGTTCTTC
CASSLVEGDTYNEQFF
>TRBJ2-7|TRBV15|-|many
TGTGCCACCAGCAGAGATGAGACCGAGCAGTACTTC
CATSRDETEQYF
>TRBJ2-3|TRBV27|-|many
TGTGCCAGCAGTTTTTTCTACTCACCAGAACATACGCAGTATTTT
CASSFFYSPEHTQYF
>TRBJ1-4|TRBV20-1|-|many
TGCAGTGCTCGAAAGGCAACTAATGAAAAACTGTTTTTT
CSARKATNEKLFF
>TRBJ2-2|TRBV7-8|-|many
TGTGCCAGCAACCCATACGCGGGGACCGGGGAGCTGTTTTTT
CASNPYAGTGELFF
>TRBJ2-7|TRBV28|TRBD2|many
TGTGCCAGCACTCGGGAAGTTGCGGGGGGCGAGCAGTACTTC
CASTREVAGGEQYF
>TRBJ2-3|TRBV14|TRBD1|many
TGTGCCAGCAGCCCGACAGGGGCCACCACAGATACGCAGTATTTT
CASSPTGATTDTQYF
>TRBJ2-3|TRBV7-3|-|many
TGTGCCAGCAGCTTTGGAGGGGCTACAGATACGCAGTATTTT
CASSFGGATDTQYF
>TRBJ2-1|TRBV11-2|-|many
TGTGCCAGCAGCTTAGACTTCACCAGTGAGCAGTTCTTC
CASSLDFTSEQFF
>TRBJ1-5|TRBV28|TRBD1|many
TGTGCCAGCAGTATCGGGACAGGGGTGAGCAATCAGCCCCAGCATTTT
CASSIGTGVSNQPQHF
>TRBJ2-1|TRBV6-1|TRBD2|many
TGTGCCAGCAGTGGGGGGGGATTTTTCAGGACCACGAATTACAATGAGCAGTTCTTC
CASSGGGFFRTTNYNEQFF
>TRBJ1-6|TRBV28|-|many
TGTGCCAGCAAGTACGAAGTGGGGTCAAGACATTCACCCCTCCACTTT
CASKYEVGSRHSPLHF
>TRBJ1-6|TRBV12-3/TRBV12-4|-|many
TGTGCCAGCACCTGGGGAAGATATTCACCCCTCCACTTT
CASTWGRYSPLHF
>TRBJ1-5|TRBV2|TRBD1|many
TGTGCCAGCAGTTTGGACAGGGGGTATGGAGGCAATCAGCCCCAGCATTTT
CASSLDRGYGGNQPQHF
>TRBJ1-1|TRBV11-3|-|many
TGTGCCAGCAGCTTAGATATCTTAGCGGAAGCTTTCTTT
CASSLDILAEAFF
>TRBJ1-1|TRBV27|TRBD1|many
TGTGCCAGCACTAAGACAGGGGGCAGAACTGAAGCTTTCTTT
CASTKTGGRTEAFF
>TRBJ2-7|TRBV25-1|-|few
TGTGCCAGCAGTGTGCATGCCGAGCAGTACTTC
CASSVHAEQYF
>TRBJ2-5|TRBV6-2/TRBV6-3|TRBD2|many
TGTGCCAGCAGTTACTCGACTAGCGGGGGAGAGACCCAGTACTTC
CASSYSTSGGETQYF
>TRBJ2-3|TRBV12-5|-|many
TGTGCTAGTGGCCTACAGGGCACAGATACGCAGTATTTT
CASGLQGTDTQYF
>TRBJ2-1|TRBV7-3|-|many
TGTGCCAGCAGCCCTACCGGGACAGAGCAGTTCTTC
CASSPTGTEQFF
>TRBJ1-2|TRBV10-2|TRBD1|few
TGCGCCAGCAGTCTCAGGGGGAGTGGCTGTGGCTACACCTTC
CASSLRGSGCGYTF
>TRBJ2-3|TRBV2|-|medium-sized
TGTGCCAGCAGTGAGAGGATTACAGATACGCAGTATTTT
CASSERITDTQYF
>TRBJ2-7|TRBV3-1|-|-
TGTGCCAGCAGCCAAGACGGAGGCAGGGAAATTTACGAGCAGTACTTC
CASSQDGGREIYEQYF
>TRBJ2-1|TRBV6-2/TRBV6-3|TRBD2|-
TGTGCCAGCAGTCGAAAAACTAGCGGGGGGAATGAGCAGTTCTTC
CASSRKTSGGNEQFF
>TRBJ2-1|TRBV6-5|-|many
TGTGCCAGCAGTTACGCCGCCCGGACAAATTGGTTCTTC
CASSYAARTNWFF
>TRBJ2-7|TRBV6-6|-|many
TGTGCCAGCACCCCCGGGAGCGAGCAGTACTTC
CASTPGSEQYF
>TRBJ2-7|TRBV10-3|-|many
TGTGCCATCAGTGAGAGGCAGCTCTCCTACGAGCAGTACTTC
CAISERQLSYEQYF
>TRBJ1-1|TRBV6-1|-|-
TGTGCCAGCAGCTATTCGGGGCACGGGGACACTGAAGCTTTCTTT
CASSYSGHGDTEAFF
>TRBJ2-7|TRBV20-1|-|many
TGCAGTGCCCCAAACCCTCGGGATTCCTCCTACGAGCAGTACTTC
CSAPNPRDSSYEQYF
>TRBJ2-5|TRBV20-1|-|many
TGCAGTGCTAGAGAGGGGGGACAGCTCGGAGAGACCCAGTACTTC
CSAREGGQLGETQYF
>TRBJ1-2|TRBV18|-|many
TGTGCCAGCTCACCACCATCGTCCGGCTACACCTTC
CASSPPSSGYTF
>TRBJ1-5|TRBV4-2|TRBD1|many
TGTGCCAGCAGCCAAGATGAAGAGACAGGGGGCCCTCCTAACGCCCGTAATCAGCCCCAGCATTTT
CASSQDEETGGPPNARNQPQHF
>TRBJ1-2|TRBV29-1|TRBD1|many
TGCAGCGTTGATGAACAGGGGAGCGGCTACACCTTC
CSVDEQGSGYTF
>TRBJ2-1|TRBV9|-|many
TGTGCCAGCAGCGTAGATTTACGCAATGAGCAGTTCTTC
CASSVDLRNEQFF
>TRBJ1-2|TRBV7-2|-|many
TGTGCCAGCAGCGCCGCCGGGACACCCAACTATGGCTACACCTTC
CASSAAGTPNYGYTF
>TRBJ1-5|TRBV28|TRBD1|medium-sized
TGTGCCAGCCTTCGACAGGGCCACAATCAGCCCCAGCATTTT
CASLRQGHNQPQHF
>TRBJ2-1|TRBV6-4|-|many
TGTGCCAGCGGTACGGACGGGAGCAATGAGCAGTTCTTC
CASGTDGSNEQFF
>TRBJ2-7|TRBV5-1|-|many
TGCGCCAGCAGCTTTTCGGGGGGCGGGTTCGAGCAGTACTTC
CASSFSGGGFEQYF
>TRBJ2-7|TRBV27|-|many
TGTGCCAGCAGTTTGGAGGCTCCCATAGGAACCTACGAGCAGTACTTC
CASSLEAPIGTYEQYF
>TRBJ1-1|TRBV12-3/TRBV12-4|-|-
TGTGCCAGCACCCGGTCCTTCTCGGGGAACACTGAAGCTTTCTTT
CASTRSFSGNTEAFF
>TRBJ2-5|TRBV11-2|-|many
TGTGCCAGCTTACAGGGACCCGCGGGAGAGACCCAGTACTTC
CASLQGPAGETQYF
>TRBJ2-2|TRBV12-3/TRBV12-4|-|many
TGTGCCAGCAGCCGCGGGGACTACACCGGGGAGCTGTTTTTT
CASSRGDYTGELFF